The T cell receptor (beta chain) under discussion was sequenced for a study of CD8 T cells in ankylosing spondylitis. General study results and limits: For ankylosing spondylitis blood, a TCR beta motif of several highly homologous variants appeared characteristic.

TCRdb reprocessed the 5' RACE reads via MiXCR and lists one record per CDR3 protein. The table includes about 210,000 distinct CDR3 sequences, about 7% detected once. This CDR3 contains 15 residues. Trimming left V 3 bases short and J 1 base short, with 9 bases between. Germline CDR1 reads SGHVS; CDR2 reads FQNEAQ. This clonotype appeared many times. Its specificity is not known. Sequencing input: blood, either unsorted or a sorted T cell fraction (not recorded which). This sequence originates from a male donor with ankylosing spondylitis. This chain joins TRBV7-8 and TRBJ2-2, with D unclear. The CDR3 sequence is CASSLRRLNTGELFF. The CDR3 DNA is TGTGCCAGCAGCTTGAGACGGCTGAACACCGGGGAGCTGTTTTTT. Combining the CDR3 with reference TRBV7-8 and TRBJ2-2 gives the whole variable domain GAGVSQSPRYKVAKRGQDVALRCDPISGHVSLFWYQQALGQGPEFLTYFQNEAQLDKSGLPSDRFFAERPEGSVSTLKIQRTQQEDSAVYLCASSLRRLNTGELFFGEGSRLTVL.